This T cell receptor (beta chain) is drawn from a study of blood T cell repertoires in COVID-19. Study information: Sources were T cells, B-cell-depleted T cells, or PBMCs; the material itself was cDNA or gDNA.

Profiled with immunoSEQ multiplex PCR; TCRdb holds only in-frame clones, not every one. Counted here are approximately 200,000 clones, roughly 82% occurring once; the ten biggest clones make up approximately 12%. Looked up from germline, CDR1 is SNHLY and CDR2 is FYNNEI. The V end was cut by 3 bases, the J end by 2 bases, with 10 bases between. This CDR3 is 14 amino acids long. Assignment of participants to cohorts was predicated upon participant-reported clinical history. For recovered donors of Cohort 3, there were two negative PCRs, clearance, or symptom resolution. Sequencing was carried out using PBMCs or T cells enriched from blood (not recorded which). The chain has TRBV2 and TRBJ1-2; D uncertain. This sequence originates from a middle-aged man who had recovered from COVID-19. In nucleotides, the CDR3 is TGTGCCAGCAGTGAGGTAGGACTGAACTATGGCTACACCTTC. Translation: CASSEVGLNYGYTF. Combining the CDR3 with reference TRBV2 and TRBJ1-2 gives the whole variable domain EPEVTQTPSHQVTQMGQEVILRCVPISNHLYFYWYRQILGQKVEFLVSFYNNEISEKSEIFDDQFSVERPDGSNFTLKIRSTKLEDSAMYFCASSEVGLNYGYTFGSGTRLTVV.